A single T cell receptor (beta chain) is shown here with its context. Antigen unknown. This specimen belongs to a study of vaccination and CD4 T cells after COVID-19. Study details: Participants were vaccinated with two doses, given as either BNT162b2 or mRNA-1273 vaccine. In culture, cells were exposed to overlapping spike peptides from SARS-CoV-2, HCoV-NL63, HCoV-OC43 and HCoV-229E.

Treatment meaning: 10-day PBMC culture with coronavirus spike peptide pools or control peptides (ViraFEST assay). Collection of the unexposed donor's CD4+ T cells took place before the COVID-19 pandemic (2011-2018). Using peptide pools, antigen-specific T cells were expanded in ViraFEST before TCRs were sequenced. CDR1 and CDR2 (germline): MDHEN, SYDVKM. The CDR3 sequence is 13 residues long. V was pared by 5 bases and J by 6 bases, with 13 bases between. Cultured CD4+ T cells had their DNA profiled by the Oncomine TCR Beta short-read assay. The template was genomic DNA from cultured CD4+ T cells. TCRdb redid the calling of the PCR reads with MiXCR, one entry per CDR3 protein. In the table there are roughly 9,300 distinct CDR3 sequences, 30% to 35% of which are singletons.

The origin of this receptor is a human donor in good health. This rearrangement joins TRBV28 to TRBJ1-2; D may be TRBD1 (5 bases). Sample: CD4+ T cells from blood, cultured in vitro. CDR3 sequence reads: CASSTQGLNGYTF. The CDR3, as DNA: TGTGCCAGCAGTACTCAGGGATTGAATGGCTACACCTTC.